A selection of T cell receptor beta chains follows, all from one sample in a study of shared clonotypes between healthy human individuals. Produced via immunoSEQ multiplex PCR; TCRdb's table is partial and in-frame only. The sample lists about 2.3 million clones; 85% to 95% were seen once. The sample comprised naive CD4+ T cells from PBMCs. All receptors derive from a man aged 18-30 years in good health. Some clones in this sample may be carry-over from other donors' samples. Both conserved end residues are trimmed from each CDR3. D genes are given only for firm matches.

D: .
V: TRBV9
length: 13
CDR3: ASSVGTTSQETQY

D: .
V: TRBV10-3
length: 17
CDR3: AISEPLAGTQARGREAF

D: TRBD1
V: TRBV5-4
length: 12
CDR3: ASSLKGGAGKLF

D: .
V: TRBV18
length: 12
CDR3: ASSPPVLNYGYT

D: .
V: TRBV6-1
length: 14
CDR3: ASSERSVTLDRKAF

D: TRBD2
V: TRBV7-2
length: 14
CDR3: ASSLELAGVRNEQF

D: TRBD1
V: TRBV28
length: 13
CDR3: ASSSPGQAVEKLF

D: .
V: TRBV2
length: 11
CDR3: ASSDVLGYEAF

D: .
V: TRBV18
length: 14
CDR3: ASSPYGVAGANVLT

D: TRBD1
V: TRBV6-1
length: 12
CDR3: ASSRDRGNTEAF

D: .
V: TRBV7-2
length: 15
CDR3: ASRSLAKATWSGELF

D: .
V: TRBV7-2
length: 14
CDR3: ASSPSGARRSREQY

D: .
V: TRBV18
length: 11
CDR3: ASSPLGGFGYT

D: .
V: TRBV5-5
length: 12
CDR3: ASSLDRVRGEQY

D: .
V: TRBV18
length: 13
CDR3: ASSPPGTESYEQY

D: TRBD1
V: TRBV15
length: 14
CDR3: ATSRITGESNQPQH

D: .
V: TRBV9
length: 10
CDR3: ASNRDTGELF

D: .
V: TRBV19
length: 13
CDR3: ASSIQRVNTGELF

D: .
V: TRBV11-2
length: 9
CDR3: ASSLAGEDT

D: TRBD2
V: TRBV7-2
length: 14
CDR3: ASSPRTSGNYNEQF

D: .
V: TRBV2
length: 15
CDR3: ASTAEDGRMGNQPQH

D: TRBD2
V: TRBV4-1
length: 17
CDR3: ASSQDRPSGRPRGYEQY

D: TRBD1
V: TRBV27
length: 11
CDR3: ASSLQGLTEAF

D: .
V: TRBV18
length: 12
CDR3: ASSPSTSDNEQF

D: TRBD1
V: TRBV5-8
length: 13
CDR3: ASSRQGYSNQPQH

D: .
V: TRBV5-6
length: 14
CDR3: ASSFRLSVRSYGYT

D: TRBD2
V: TRBV7-9
length: 15
CDR3: ASSPHRSGGYTDTQY

D: .
V: TRBV11-2
length: 13
CDR3: ASSLGGALNTEAF

D: TRBD2
V: TRBV5-1
length: 15
CDR3: ASSLALREPDTGELF

D: .
V: TRBV11-3
length: 13
CDR3: ASSRFQENTGELF

D: .
V: TRBV6-5
length: 12
CDR3: ASRSGGRGNEQF

D: .
V: TRBV7-3
length: 13
CDR3: ASSLGWQGPDTQY

D: TRBD2
V: TRBV6-5
length: 13
CDR3: ASSSAAGGWETQY

D: .
V: TRBV18
length: 11
CDR3: ASSQAEGYEQY

D: TRBD1
V: TRBV27
length: 11
CDR3: ASSLGRTGQAF

D: .
V: TRBV19
length: 10
CDR3: ASTWDTGELF

D: TRBD1
V: TRBV11-1
length: 16
CDR3: ASSLEGGPYAPYNEQF

D: .
V: TRBV28
length: 13
CDR3: ASSLWASVSYEQY

D: TRBD2
V: TRBV28
length: 13
CDR3: ASSPAGGSINIQY

D: TRBD2
V: TRBV6-1
length: 15
CDR3: ASSDGARGVRTYEQY

D: .
V: TRBV5-1
length: 11
CDR3: ASSLEGLNGYT

D: .
V: TRBV7-9
length: 12
CDR3: ASSLGGQSEKLF

D: .
V: TRBV6-6
length: 10
CDR3: ASRRTELEAF

D: TRBD2
V: TRBV7-3
length: 13
CDR3: ASSLIAGFYNEQF

D: TRBD1
V: TRBV29-1
length: 13
CDR3: SVRRAGGSSYEQY